These 9 T cell receptor beta chains were all obtained from the same sample, sequenced in a study of shared clonotypes between healthy human individuals. TCRdb's copy holds only in-frame clones and misses some; the assay was immunoSEQ multiplex PCR. The repertoire consists of about 680,000 clones, with approximately 75% occurring once and the leading ten covering around 2%. Source material: memory CD4+ T cells sorted from blood. Subset defined: CD45RA-negative fraction. Receptors were obtained from a woman aged 25 to 39 in good health.

The V and J genes are TRBV18 and TRBJ1-1; D ambiguous. Germline V CDR1 and CDR2: KGHSH, LQKENI. V gave up 1 base and J gave up 4 bases, with 10 bases separating them. The CDR3 consists of 14 residues. The CDR3 DNA is TGTGCCAGCTCACCACTCCCCGACGGCACTGAAGCTTTCTTT. This sequence encodes CASSPLPDGTEAFF.

The chain has TRBV11-1 and TRBJ2-7; the D gene is possibly TRBD2 (5 bases). Germline CDR1 is SGHAT and CDR2 is FQDESV (reference sequence). V lost 4 bases, J lost 2 bases, and 12 bases lay in between. The CDR3 sequence is 14 residues long. The CDR3 DNA follows: TGTGCCAGCAGCTCGAGGGAGCTAGCCTACGAGCAGTACTTC. Its translation is CASSSRELAYEQYF.

This clone was counted a single time. The genes are TRBV18 and TRBJ2-2, with TRBD2 matching 13 bases. CDR1 is KGHSH and CDR2 is LQKENI in the germline V gene. V shed 1 base, J shed 0 bases, and the junction held 2 bases outside the gene matches. This CDR3 spans 18 amino acids. This CDR3 reads CASSPLGLAGANTGELFF. The DNA for the CDR3 is TGTGCCAGCTCACCACTCGGACTAGCGGGAGCGAACACCGGGGAGCTGTTTTTT.

This chain joins TRBV2 and TRBJ1-1, with 8 bases identical to TRBD1. The CDR3 is 15 amino acids. Germline CDR1 and CDR2: SNHLY and FYNNEI. The J segment lost 3 bases and the V segment lost 6 bases, leaving 9 bases of the junction unmatched. The CDR3 loop is CASSPGQGSYTEAFF. The DNA for the CDR3 is TGTGCCAGCAGCCCCGGACAGGGTTCCTACACTGAAGCTTTCTTT.

This clone was recorded a few times. This chain links TRBV10-1 with TRBJ2-7; unclear D gene. CDR1 and CDR2 (germline): WNHNN, SYGVQD (reference sequence). The CDR3 has 17 amino acids. V lost 3 bases and J lost 1, with 19 bases in between. DNA for the CDR3: TGCGCCAGCAGTGACCTCCGCTTTTTTGAGGAATCCTACGAGCAGTACTTC. Its translation: CASSDLRFFEESYEQYF.

This clone was found a few times. The rearrangement uses TRBV11-3 and TRBJ2-2, with D unclear. The CDR3 runs 13 residues. Germline lookup yields CDR1 SGHNT and CDR2 YENEEA. V was shortened by 1 base and J by 5 bases, with 5 bases between the two germline ends. CDR3 nucleotide sequence: TGTGCCAGCAGCTTAGGCCCAACCGGGGAGCTGTTTTTT. It specifies CASSLGPTGELFF.

The V call is TRBV16, the J call TRBJ2-7; 16 nucleotides align to TRBD2. V gave up 4 bases and J gave up 0 bases; unmatched junction bases: 3. CDR1 and CDR2 (germline): KGHSY, FQNENV. The CDR3 extends over 17 amino acids. CDR3 residues: CASSPGLAGGYSYEQYF. Written as DNA, the CDR3 is TGTGCCAGCAGCCCGGGACTAGCGGGAGGGTACTCCTACGAGCAGTACTTC.

The genes are TRBV7-6 and TRBJ1-5, with a weak D call TRBD1 (6 bases). The CDR3 loop spans 15 amino acids. Looked up from germline, CDR1 is SGHVS and CDR2 is FNYEAQ. Trimming removed 5 bases at V and 2 bases at J, with 13 bases between. The CDR3, as DNA: TGTGCCAGCAGCCAAACAGGGATCGGCAATCAGCCCCAGCATTTT. It is translated as CASSQTGIGNQPQHF.

This chain links TRBV27 with TRBJ2-7; TRBD1 might be the D (6 bases). The V gene lost 10 bases and the J gene lost 0 bases, with 16 bases spanning the gap. This CDR3 region has 14 residues. Per the germline V gene, CDR1 is MNHEY and CDR2 is SMNVEV (reference sequence). CDR3 coding DNA: TGTGCCACAAAAGGACAGCCTAGCTCCTACGAGCAGTACTTC. This translates into CATKGQPSSYEQYF.